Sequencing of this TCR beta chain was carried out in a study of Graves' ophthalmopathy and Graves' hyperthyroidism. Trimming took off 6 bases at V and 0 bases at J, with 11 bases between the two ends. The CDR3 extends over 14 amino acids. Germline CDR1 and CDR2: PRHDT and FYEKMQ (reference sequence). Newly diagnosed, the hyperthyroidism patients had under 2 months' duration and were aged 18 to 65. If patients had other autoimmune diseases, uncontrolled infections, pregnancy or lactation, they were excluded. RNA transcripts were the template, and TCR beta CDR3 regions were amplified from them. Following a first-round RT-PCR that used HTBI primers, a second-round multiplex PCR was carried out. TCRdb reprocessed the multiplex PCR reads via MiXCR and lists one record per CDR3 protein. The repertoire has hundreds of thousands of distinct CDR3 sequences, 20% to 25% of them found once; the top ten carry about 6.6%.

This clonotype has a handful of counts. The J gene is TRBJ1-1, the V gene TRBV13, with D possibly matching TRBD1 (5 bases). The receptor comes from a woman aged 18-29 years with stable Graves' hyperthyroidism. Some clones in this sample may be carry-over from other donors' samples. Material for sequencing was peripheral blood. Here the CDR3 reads CASSQGDLNTEAFF. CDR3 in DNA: TGTGCCAGCAGTCAGGGCGACCTGAACACTGAAGCTTTCTTT.